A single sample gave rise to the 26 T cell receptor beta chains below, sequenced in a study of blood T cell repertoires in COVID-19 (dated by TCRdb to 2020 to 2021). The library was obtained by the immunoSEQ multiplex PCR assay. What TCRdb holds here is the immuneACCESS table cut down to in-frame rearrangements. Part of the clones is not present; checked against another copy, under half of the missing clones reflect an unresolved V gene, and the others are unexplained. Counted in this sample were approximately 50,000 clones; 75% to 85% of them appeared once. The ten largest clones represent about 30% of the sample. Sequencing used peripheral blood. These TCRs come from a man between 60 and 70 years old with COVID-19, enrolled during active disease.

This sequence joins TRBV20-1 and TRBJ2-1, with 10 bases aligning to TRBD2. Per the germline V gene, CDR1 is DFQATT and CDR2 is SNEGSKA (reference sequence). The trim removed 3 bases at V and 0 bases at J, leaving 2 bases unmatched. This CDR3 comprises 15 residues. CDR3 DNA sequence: TGCAGTGCTAGTTCTAGCGGGAGCTCCTACAATGAGCAGTTCTTC. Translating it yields CSASSSGSSYNEQFF.

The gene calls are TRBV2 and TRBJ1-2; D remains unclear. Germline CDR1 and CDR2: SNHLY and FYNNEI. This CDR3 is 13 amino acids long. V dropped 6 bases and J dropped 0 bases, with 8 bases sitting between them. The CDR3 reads CASSLTPNYGYTF. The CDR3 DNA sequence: TGTGCCAGCAGCCTGACACCTAACTATGGCTACACCTTC.

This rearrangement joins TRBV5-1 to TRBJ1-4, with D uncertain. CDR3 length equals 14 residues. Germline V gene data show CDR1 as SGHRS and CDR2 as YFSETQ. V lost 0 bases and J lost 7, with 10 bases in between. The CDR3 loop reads CASSLVGRSEKLFF. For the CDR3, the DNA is TGCGCCAGCAGCTTGGTTGGCCGGAGTGAAAAACTGTTTTTT.

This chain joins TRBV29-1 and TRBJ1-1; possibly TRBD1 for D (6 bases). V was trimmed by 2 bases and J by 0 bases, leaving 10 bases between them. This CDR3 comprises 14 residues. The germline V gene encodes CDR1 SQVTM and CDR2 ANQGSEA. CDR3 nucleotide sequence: TGCAGCGTTGAATTGGGGGACATGAACACTGAAGCTTTCTTT. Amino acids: CSVELGDMNTEAFF.

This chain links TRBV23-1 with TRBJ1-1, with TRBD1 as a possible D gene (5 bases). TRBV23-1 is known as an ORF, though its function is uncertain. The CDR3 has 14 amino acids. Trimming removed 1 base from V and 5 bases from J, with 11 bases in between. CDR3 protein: CASSQFPGRTEAFF. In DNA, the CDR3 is TGCGCCAGCAGTCAATTCCCAGGGCGTACTGAAGCTTTCTTT.

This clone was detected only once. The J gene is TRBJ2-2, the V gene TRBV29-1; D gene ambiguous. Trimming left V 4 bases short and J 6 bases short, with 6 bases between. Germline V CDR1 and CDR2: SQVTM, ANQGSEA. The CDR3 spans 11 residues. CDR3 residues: CSVGGAGELFF. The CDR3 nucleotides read TGCAGCGTTGGTGGAGCCGGGGAGCTGTTTTTT.

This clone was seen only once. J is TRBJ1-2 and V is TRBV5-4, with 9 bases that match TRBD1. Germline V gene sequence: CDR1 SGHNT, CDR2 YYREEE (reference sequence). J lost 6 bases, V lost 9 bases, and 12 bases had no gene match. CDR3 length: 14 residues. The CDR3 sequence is CATSPGQGRDGYTF. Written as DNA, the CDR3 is TGTGCCACCTCCCCGGGACAGGGACGGGATGGCTACACCTTC.

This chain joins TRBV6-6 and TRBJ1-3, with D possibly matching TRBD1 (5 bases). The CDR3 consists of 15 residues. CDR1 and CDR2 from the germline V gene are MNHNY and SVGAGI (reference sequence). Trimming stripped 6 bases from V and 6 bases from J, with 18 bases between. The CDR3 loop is CASSPGGGRENTIYF. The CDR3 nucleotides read TGTGCCAGCAGCCCGGGGGGGGGAAGGGAAAACACCATATATTTT.

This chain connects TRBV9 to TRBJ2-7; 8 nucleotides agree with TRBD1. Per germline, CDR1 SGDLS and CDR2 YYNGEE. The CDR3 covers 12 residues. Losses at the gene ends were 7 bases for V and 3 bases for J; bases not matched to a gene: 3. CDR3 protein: CASGQGVYEQYF. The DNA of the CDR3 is TGTGCCAGCGGACAGGGCGTCTACGAGCAGTACTTC.

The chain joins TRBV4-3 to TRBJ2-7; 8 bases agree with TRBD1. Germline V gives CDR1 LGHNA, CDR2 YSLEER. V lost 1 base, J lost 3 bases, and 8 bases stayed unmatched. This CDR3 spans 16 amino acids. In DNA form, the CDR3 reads TGCGCCAGCAGCCAAGCTTGGGACAGGCTGGTCTACGAGCAGTACTTC. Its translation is CASSQAWDRLVYEQYF.

The chain's CDR3 is CASSQSGTSGKSYNEQFF. CDR3 coding DNA: TGTGCCAGCAGCCAATCCGGGACTAGCGGAAAATCCTACAATGAGCAGTTCTTC. V is TRBV3-1 (or the pseudogene TRBV3-2) and J is TRBJ2-1, with TRBD2 matching over 11 bases. V lost 2 bases, J lost 1 base, and 7 bases stayed unmatched. Germline-derived CDR1 and CDR2 are LGHDT and YNNKEL (reference sequence). The CDR3 extends over 18 amino acids.

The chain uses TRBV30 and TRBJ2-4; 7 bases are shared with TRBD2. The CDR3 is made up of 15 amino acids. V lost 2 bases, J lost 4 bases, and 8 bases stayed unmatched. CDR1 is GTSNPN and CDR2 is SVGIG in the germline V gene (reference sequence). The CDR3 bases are TGTGCCTGGAGTCCGGCTAGCGGACTAAAAAACATTCAGTACTTC. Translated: CAWSPASGLKNIQYF.

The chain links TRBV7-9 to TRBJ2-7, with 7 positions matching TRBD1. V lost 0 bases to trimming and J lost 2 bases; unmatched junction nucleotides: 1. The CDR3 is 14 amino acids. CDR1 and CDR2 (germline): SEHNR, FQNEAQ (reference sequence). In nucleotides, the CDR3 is TGTGCCAGCAGCTTAGCGGGACAGCCCTACGAGCAGTACTTC. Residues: CASSLAGQPYEQYF.

CDR3 bases: TGCGCCAGCAGCCCGCGAGTAGCGGGGGTAGATGAGCAGTACTTC. Translation gives CASSPRVAGVDEQYF. The V and J genes are TRBV4-1 and TRBJ2-7, with 9 bases fitting TRBD2. The length of the CDR3 is 15 residues. CDR1 is MGHRA, CDR2 YSYEKL, per germline. V was clipped by 4 bases and J by 7 bases; unmatched bases: 11.

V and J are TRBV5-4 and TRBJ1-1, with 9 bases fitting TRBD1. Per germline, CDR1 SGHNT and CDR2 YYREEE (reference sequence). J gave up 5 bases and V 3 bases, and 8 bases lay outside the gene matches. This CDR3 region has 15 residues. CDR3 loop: CASSSWVDRGTEAFF. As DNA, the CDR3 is TGTGCCAGCAGCTCTTGGGTGGACAGGGGAACTGAAGCTTTCTTT.

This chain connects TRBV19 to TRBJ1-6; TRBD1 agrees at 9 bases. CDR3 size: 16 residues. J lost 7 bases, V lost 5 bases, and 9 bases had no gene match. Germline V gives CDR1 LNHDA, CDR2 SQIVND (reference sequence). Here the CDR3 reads CASSSQDRGANSPLHF. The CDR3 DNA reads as TGTGCCAGTAGTTCCCAGGACAGGGGAGCGAATTCACCCCTCCACTTT. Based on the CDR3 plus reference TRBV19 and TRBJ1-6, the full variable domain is DGGITQSPKYLFRKEGQNVTLSCEQNLNHDAMYWYRQDPGQGLRLIYYSQIVNDFQKGDIAEGYSVSREKKESFPLTVTSAQKNPTAFYLCASSSQDRGANSPLHFGNGTRLTVT.

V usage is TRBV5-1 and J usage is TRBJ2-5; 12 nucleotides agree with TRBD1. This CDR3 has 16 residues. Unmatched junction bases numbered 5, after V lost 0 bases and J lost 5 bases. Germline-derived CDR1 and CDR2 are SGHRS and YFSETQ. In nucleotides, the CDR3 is TGCGCCAGCAGCTTGGAGGGACAGGGGGCGGTGGAGACCCAGTACTTC. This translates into CASSLEGQGAVETQYF.

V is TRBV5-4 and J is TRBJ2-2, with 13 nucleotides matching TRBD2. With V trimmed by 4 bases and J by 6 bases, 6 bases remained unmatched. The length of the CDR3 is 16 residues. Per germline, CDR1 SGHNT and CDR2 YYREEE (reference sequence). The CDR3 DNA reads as TGTGCCAGCAGCAGTACTAGCGGGAGGGCCCCCGGGGAGCTGTTTTTT. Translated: CASSSTSGRAPGELFF.

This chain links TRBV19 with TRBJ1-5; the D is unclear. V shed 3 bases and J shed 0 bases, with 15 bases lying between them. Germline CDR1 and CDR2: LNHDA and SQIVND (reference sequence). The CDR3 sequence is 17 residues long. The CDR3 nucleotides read TGTGCCAGTAGTATCCACCCCGAAGCCTATAGCAATCAGCCCCAGCATTTT. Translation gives CASSIHPEAYSNQPQHF.

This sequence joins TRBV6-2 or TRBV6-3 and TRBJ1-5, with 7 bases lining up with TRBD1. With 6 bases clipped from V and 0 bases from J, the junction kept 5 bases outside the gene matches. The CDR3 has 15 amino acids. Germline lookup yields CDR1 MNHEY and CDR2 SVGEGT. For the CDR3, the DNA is TGTGCCAGCAGCCGACAGGGACTTAGCAATCAGCCCCAGCATTTT. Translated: CASSRQGLSNQPQHF.

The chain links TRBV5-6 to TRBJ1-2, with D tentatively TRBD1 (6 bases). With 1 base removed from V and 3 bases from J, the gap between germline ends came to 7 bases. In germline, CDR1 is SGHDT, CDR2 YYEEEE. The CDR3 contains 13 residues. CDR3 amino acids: CASSLNRDYGYTF. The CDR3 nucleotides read TGTGCCAGCAGCTTGAACAGGGACTATGGCTACACCTTC.

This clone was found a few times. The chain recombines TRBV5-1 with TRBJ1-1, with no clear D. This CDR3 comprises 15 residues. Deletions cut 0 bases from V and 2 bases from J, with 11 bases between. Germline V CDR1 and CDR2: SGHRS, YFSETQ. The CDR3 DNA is TGCGCCAGCAGCTTGGCGGCAGGACTAAACACTGAAGCTTTCTTT. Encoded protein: CASSLAAGLNTEAFF.

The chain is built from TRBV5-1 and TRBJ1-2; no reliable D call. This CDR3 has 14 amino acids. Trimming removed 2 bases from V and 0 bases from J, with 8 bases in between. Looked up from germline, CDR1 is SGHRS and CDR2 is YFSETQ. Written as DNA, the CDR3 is TGCGCCAGCAGCTTCGGGAAGGCTAACTATGGCTACACCTTC. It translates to CASSFGKANYGYTF.

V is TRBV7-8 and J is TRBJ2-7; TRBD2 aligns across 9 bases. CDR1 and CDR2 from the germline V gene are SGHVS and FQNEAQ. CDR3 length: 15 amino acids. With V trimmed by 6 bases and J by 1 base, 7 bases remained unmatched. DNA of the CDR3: TGTGCCAGCAGTCGACTAGCGGAAGGATCCTACGAGCAGTACTTC. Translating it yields CASSRLAEGSYEQYF.

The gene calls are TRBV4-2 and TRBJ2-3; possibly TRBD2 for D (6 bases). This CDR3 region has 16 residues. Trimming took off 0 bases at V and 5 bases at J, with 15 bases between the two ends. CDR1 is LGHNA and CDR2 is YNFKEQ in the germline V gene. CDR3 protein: CASSQDGASDRDTQYF. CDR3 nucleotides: TGTGCCAGCAGCCAAGATGGGGCTAGCGATAGAGATACGCAGTATTTT.

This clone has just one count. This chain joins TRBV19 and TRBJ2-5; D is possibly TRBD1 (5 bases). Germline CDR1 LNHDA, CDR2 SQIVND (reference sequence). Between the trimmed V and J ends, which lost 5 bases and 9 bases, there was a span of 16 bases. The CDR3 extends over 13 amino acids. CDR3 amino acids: CASSFDRGSAQYF. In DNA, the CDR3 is TGTGCCAGTAGTTTTGACAGAGGATCGGCCCAGTACTTC.